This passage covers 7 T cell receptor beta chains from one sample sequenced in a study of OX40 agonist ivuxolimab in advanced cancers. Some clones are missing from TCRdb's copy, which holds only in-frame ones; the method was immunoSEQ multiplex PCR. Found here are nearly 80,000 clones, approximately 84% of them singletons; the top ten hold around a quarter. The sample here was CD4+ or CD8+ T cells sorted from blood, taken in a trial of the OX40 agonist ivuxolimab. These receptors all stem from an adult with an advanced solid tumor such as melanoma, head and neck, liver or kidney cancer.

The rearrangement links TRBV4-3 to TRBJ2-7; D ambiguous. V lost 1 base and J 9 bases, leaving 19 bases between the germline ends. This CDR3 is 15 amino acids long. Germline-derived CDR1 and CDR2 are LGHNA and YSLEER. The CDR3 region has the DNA TGCGCCAGCAGCCAAGTCCCAGGACCCCCTAATCTGCAGTACTTC. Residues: CASSQVPGPPNLQYF.

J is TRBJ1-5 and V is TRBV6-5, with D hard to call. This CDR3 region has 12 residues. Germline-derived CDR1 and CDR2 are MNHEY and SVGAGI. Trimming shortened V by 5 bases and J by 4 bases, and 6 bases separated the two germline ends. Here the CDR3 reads CASSEGNQPQHF. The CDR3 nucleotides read TGTGCCAGCAGTGAAGGGAATCAGCCCCAGCATTTT.

The CDR3 region is CASSEVGARETQYF. CDR3 DNA sequence: TGTGCCAGCAGTGAGGTGGGGGCGCGGGAGACCCAGTACTTC. The rearrangement uses TRBV2 and TRBJ2-5; possibly TRBD1 for D (6 bases). Germline V gene lookup returns CDR1 SNHLY and CDR2 FYNNEI. The CDR3 runs to 14 residues. The V end was cut by 3 bases, the J end by 5 bases, with 13 bases between.

CDR3 coding DNA: TGTGCCAGCAGTCCGACCCTACCAGATACGCAGTATTTT. It yields the protein CASSPTLPDTQYF. The chain carries TRBV6-5 and TRBJ2-3; no reliable D call. The germline V and J ends were trimmed by 5 bases and 4 bases, with 10 bases remaining between them. Germline values: CDR1 MNHEY, CDR2 SVGAGI. The CDR3 loop spans 13 amino acids.

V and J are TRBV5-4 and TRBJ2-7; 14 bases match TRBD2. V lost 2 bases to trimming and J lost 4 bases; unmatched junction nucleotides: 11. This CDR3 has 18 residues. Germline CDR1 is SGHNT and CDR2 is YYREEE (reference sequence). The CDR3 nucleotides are TGTGCCAGCAGCTTCCCCGGGACTAGCGGGAGATCAGGGTACGAGCAGTACTTC. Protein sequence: CASSFPGTSGRSGYEQYF.

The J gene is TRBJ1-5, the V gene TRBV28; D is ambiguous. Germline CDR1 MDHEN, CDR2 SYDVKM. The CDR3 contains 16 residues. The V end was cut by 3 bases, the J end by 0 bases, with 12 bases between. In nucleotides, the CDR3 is TGTGCCAGCAGTTTTCAGAGGCCCTATAGCAATCAGCCCCAGCATTTT. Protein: CASSFQRPYSNQPQHF. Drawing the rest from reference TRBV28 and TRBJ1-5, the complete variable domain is DVKVTQSSRYLVKRTGEKVFLECVQDMDHENMFWYRQDPGLGLRLIYFSYDVKMKEKGDIPEGYSVSREKKERFSLILESASTNQTSMYLCASSFQRPYSNQPQHFGDGTRLSIL.

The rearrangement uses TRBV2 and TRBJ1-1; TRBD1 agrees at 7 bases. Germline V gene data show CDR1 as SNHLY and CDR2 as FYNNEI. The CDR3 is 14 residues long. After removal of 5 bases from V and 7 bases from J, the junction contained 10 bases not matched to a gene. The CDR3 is CASSLTLRDSEAFF. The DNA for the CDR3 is TGTGCCAGCAGTCTAACCTTAAGGGACAGTGAAGCTTTCTTT.